This is a list of T cell receptor beta chains from one sample in a study of blood T cell repertoires in COVID-19. Profiled with immunoSEQ multiplex PCR; TCRdb holds only in-frame clones, not every one. The sample shows some 69,000 clones, approximately 79% of them seen only once. The sample comprised peripheral blood. The receptors stem from a human donor in a cohort sampled during active COVID-19. The CDR3 runs from the conserved cysteine through the conserved F or W. The D gene is left open where the match is weak. The size field is filled for only some rows; it gives once, few, many or a size class.

v_gene,d_gene,abundance,j_gene,CDR3aa,CDR3nt
TRBV3-1/TRBV3-2,-,-,TRBJ2-7,CASSLDGRYNEQYF,TGTGCCAGCAGCCTAGATGGGAGATACAACGAGCAGTACTTC
TRBV18,-,-,TRBJ2-5,CASSRDPGSEETQYF,TGTGCCAGCTCGCGGGACCCGGGGTCAGAAGAGACCCAGTACTTC
TRBV6-1,TRBD2,few,TRBJ2-1,CASSESSGGEQFF,TGTGCCAGCAGTGAATCTAGCGGAGGTGAGCAGTTCTTC
TRBV24-1,TRBD1,-,TRBJ2-6,CATSPRQGASSGANVLTF,TGTGCCACCAGTCCGCGACAGGGGGCCTCCTCTGGGGCCAACGTCCTGACTTTC
TRBV5-1,TRBD1,-,TRBJ1-5,CASSLTGDNSNQPQHF,TGCGCCAGCAGTCTTACAGGGGATAATAGCAATCAGCCCCAGCATTTT
TRBV5-1,TRBD1,once,TRBJ1-2,CASSPRTGSGDYGYTF,TGCGCCAGCAGCCCTAGGACAGGTTCTGGGGACTATGGCTACACCTTC
TRBV5-5,-,few,TRBJ1-6,CASSFLANSPLHF,TGTGCCAGCAGCTTCCTGGCAAATTCACCCCTCCACTTT
TRBV28,TRBD1,-,TRBJ2-7,CASSLGTVTYEQYF,TGTGCCAGCAGTTTAGGGACAGTGACCTACGAGCAGTACTTC
TRBV5-1,-,few,TRBJ1-3,CASSLDSGVIRNTIYF,TGCGCCAGCAGCTTGGACTCGGGGGTTATTCGAAACACCATATATTTT
TRBV18,TRBD1,few,TRBJ2-3,CASSPQGTGTDTQYF,TGTGCCAGCTCACCACAGGGGACAGGGACAGATACGCAGTATTTT
TRBV4-1,TRBD2,once,TRBJ2-1,CASRYSGSTYNEQFF,TGCGCCAGCAGATATAGCGGGAGTACCTACAATGAGCAGTTCTTC
TRBV29-1,-,few,TRBJ1-1,CSVDSQNTEAFF,TGCAGCGTTGACAGTCAGAACACTGAAGCTTTCTTT
TRBV19,TRBD1,-,TRBJ1-1,CASSIGTGGVTGQNTEAFF,TGTGCCAGTAGTATAGGGACAGGGGGCGTAACCGGCCAGAACACTGAAGCTTTCTTT
TRBV7-6,-,-,TRBJ2-1,CASSLERVSWSEQFF,TGTGCCAGCAGCTTAGAGCGGGTTAGTTGGAGTGAGCAGTTCTTC
TRBV28,TRBD1,-,TRBJ1-2,CASNPYGQGRGYTF,TGTGCCAGCAACCCCTATGGACAGGGGAGAGGCTACACCTTC
TRBV14,-,-,TRBJ2-7,CASSVGYEQYF,TGTGCCAGCAGCGTCGGCTACGAGCAGTACTTC
TRBV27,-,-,TRBJ2-3,CASSLRGQRTSLDADTQYF,TGTGCCAGCAGTTTAAGGGGGCAGAGGACTAGCTTAGACGCAGATACGCAGTATTTT
TRBV6-5,-,-,TRBJ1-6,CASSKTGNSPLHF,TGTGCCAGCAGTAAAACAGGAAATTCACCCCTCCACTTT
TRBV11-2,-,-,TRBJ1-1,CASSLGLGQNTEAFF,TGTGCCAGCAGCTTGGGGCTGGGACAGAACACTGAAGCTTTCTTT
TRBV15,TRBD2,-,TRBJ2-5,CATSSGLAGGRETQYF,TGTGCCACCAGCAGCGGACTAGCGGGGGGCCGGGAGACCCAGTACTTC
TRBV10-3,TRBD2,-,TRBJ2-7,CATLAGASEQYF,TGTGCCACCCTAGCGGGAGCAAGTGAGCAGTACTTC